These 12 T cell receptor beta chains share one sample of origin, sequenced in a study of CD8+ T cells in alopecia areata. Reverse transcribed after extraction, RNA yielded cDNA as the sequencing template. Assay: immunoSEQ multiplex PCR; the TCRdb copy retains only in-frame clones and omits some. The table shows about 150,000 clones, with about 90% occurring only once. The sequenced sample was CD8+ T cells sorted from blood, obtained at week 0. Receptor source: a human donor with alopecia areata.

J is TRBJ2-1 and V is TRBV5-1; D possibly corresponds to TRBD2 (6 bases). This CDR3 has 12 amino acids. V gave up 0 bases and J gave up 12 bases, with 10 bases separating them. Germline assignment: CDR1 SGHRS and CDR2 YFSETQ. This CDR3 reads CASSLGGRGQFF. CDR3 in DNA: TGCGCCAGCAGCTTGGGAGGGCGGGGGCAGTTCTTC.

V usage is TRBV25-1 and J usage is TRBJ2-7; maybe TRBD1 (7 bases). V was trimmed by 3 bases and J by 3 bases, leaving 15 bases between them. This CDR3 contains 15 residues. Germline V CDR1 and CDR2: MGHDK, SYGVNS. The CDR3 DNA reads TGTGCCAGCAGTGACGCGGGGAACAGGGGCTACGAGCAGTACTTC. Translating gives CASSDAGNRGYEQYF.

The chain has TRBV27 and TRBJ2-2, with unresolved D. CDR1 MNHEY and CDR2 SMNVEV come from the germline V gene (reference sequence). V gave up 1 base and J gave up 5 bases, with 14 bases separating them. The CDR3 has 16 amino acids. Here the CDR3 reads CASSLFQNNPTGELFF. The CDR3 coding sequence is TGTGCCAGCAGTTTATTTCAGAATAACCCGACCGGGGAGCTGTTTTTT.

V gene TRBV29-1 combines with J gene TRBJ2-3; maybe TRBD2 (6 bases). Germline-derived CDR1 and CDR2 are SQVTM and ANQGSEA. Trimming shortened V by 1 base and J by 0 bases, and 11 bases separated the two germline ends. This CDR3 has 15 residues. The CDR3: CSVEAWGESTDTQYF. The CDR3 DNA reads TGCAGCGTTGAAGCTTGGGGGGAGAGCACAGATACGCAGTATTTT.

V is TRBV7-9 and J is TRBJ2-1; 8 bases agree with TRBD1. The CDR3 consists of 14 residues. V trimming: 3 bases; J trimming: 10 bases; junction bases outside the gene matches: 8. Germline-derived CDR1 and CDR2 are SEHNR and FQNEAQ (reference sequence). This CDR3 reads CASSLGTGLQEQFF. The CDR3 DNA follows: TGTGCCAGCAGCTTGGGGACAGGCCTTCAGGAGCAGTTCTTC.

V gene TRBV29-1 combines with J gene TRBJ2-7, with D possibly TRBD1 on 6 matching bases. The CDR3 is made up of 13 amino acids. Germline loops: CDR1 SQVTM, CDR2 ANQGSEA. V was clipped by 3 bases and J by 2 bases, with 11 bases between them. The CDR3 bases are TGCAGCGTTGAGACGGACAGACCCTACGAGCAGTACTTC. It yields the protein CSVETDRPYEQYF.

CDR3 coding DNA: TGTGCCAGCAGTTTAAAGGGCAGGAATCAAGAGACCCAGTACTTC. Its protein product is CASSLKGRNQETQYF. V and J are TRBV27 and TRBJ2-5; no definite D call. Trimming stripped 2 bases from V and 2 bases from J, with 12 bases between. CDR3 length equals 15 residues. Germline-derived CDR1 and CDR2 are MNHEY and SMNVEV (reference sequence).

This clone has just one count. J is TRBJ2-2 and V is TRBV5-1; D is uncertain. The V end was cut by 3 bases, the J end by 4 bases, with 10 bases between. This CDR3 is 14 amino acids long. Germline V lookup: CDR1 SGHRS, CDR2 YFSETQ. CDR3 protein: CASSSTWGTGELFF. The CDR3 coding sequence is TGCGCCAGCAGCTCGACCTGGGGCACCGGGGAGCTGTTTTTT.

The gene calls are TRBV19 and TRBJ2-3; 7 bases are a match to TRBD1. V was pared by 3 bases and J by 0 bases, with 6 bases of the junction left unmatched. CDR3 size: 16 residues. CDR1 is LNHDA, CDR2 SQIVND, per germline (reference sequence). The CDR3 region has the DNA TGTGCCAGTAGTATCAGCGGACAGGTCAGCACAGATACGCAGTATTTT. It encodes CASSISGQVSTDTQYF. The full variable domain, in which reference TRBV19 and TRBJ2-3 provide the parts outside the CDR3, is DGGITQSPKYLFRKEGQNVTLSCEQNLNHDAMYWYRQDPGQGLRLIYYSQIVNDFQKGDIAEGYSVSREKKESFPLTVTSAQKNPTAFYLCASSISGQVSTDTQYFGPGTRLTVL.

The rearrangement uses TRBV29-1 and TRBJ1-1; D not certain. Germline V lookup: CDR1 SQVTM, CDR2 ANQGSEA. Deletions cut 4 bases from V and 3 bases from J, with 6 bases between. This CDR3 is built from 11 residues. DNA of the CDR3: TGCAGCGTTGCGGGATACACTGAAGCTTTCTTT. Protein product: CSVAGYTEAFF. Full variable domain (outside the CDR3, taken from reference TRBV29-1 and TRBJ1-1): SAVISQKPSRDICQRGTSLTIQCQVDSQVTMMFWYRQQPGQSLTLIATANQGSEATYESGFVIDKFPISRPNLTFSTLTVSNMSPEDSSIYLCSVAGYTEAFFGQGTRLTVV.

The chain joins TRBV11-1 to TRBJ2-2, with TRBD2 matching over 7 bases. V trimming: 5 bases; J trimming: 1 base; junction bases outside the gene matches: 13. CDR1 and CDR2 (germline): SGHAT, FQDESV (reference sequence). This CDR3 region has 18 residues. The CDR3 protein is CASSPPRGSEMNTGELFF. The CDR3 DNA is TGTGCCAGCAGCCCTCCTCGCGGGAGTGAAATGAACACCGGGGAGCTGTTTTTT.

The chain carries TRBV2 and TRBJ2-1, with TRBD1 matching 10 bases. Trimming at V came to 4 bases and at J to 3 bases, leaving 3 bases not matched to a gene. CDR3 length equals 15 residues. The germline V gene encodes CDR1 SNHLY and CDR2 FYNNEI. This chain's CDR3 is CASSVTGGFYNEQFF. CDR3 coding DNA: TGTGCCAGCAGTGTGACAGGGGGCTTCTACAATGAGCAGTTCTTC.